This TCR beta chain was identified in a study of cytomegalovirus exposure and HLA in healthy donors listed by TCRdb under 2017. With respect to the entire study: According to an earlier analysis of 587 of the donors, about 179 million T cells yielded 120 million or so unique TCR beta sequences and less than 300 Gb of sequence data. An early release covering over 500 HLA-typed donors comprised about 310 gigabases of sequencing data and around 80 million unique TCR sequences. The genetic ancestry cluster associated with self-reported Caucasian donors included 81% of the 350 to 500 genotyped donors. The study aimed to test whether signatures of past pathogen exposure could be identified by cataloging public T cell receptors. The study profiled the T cell repertoires of hundreds of subjects by immunosequencing and related them to cytomegalovirus serostatus. A separate validation cohort of roughly 130 different subjects was used in addition to the 666-subject first cohort. To predict cytomegalovirus infection status, the study combined high-throughput TCR immunosequencing, statistical association of individual TCRs with disease status, and machine learning. A later analysis re-analyzed previously published TCR beta repertoires from approximately 670 donors and added high-resolution HLA genotyping to study TCR occurrence patterns. In the later analysis, no new phenotypic data were used to find candidate immune exposures; instead, reliance was placed on TCR beta sequences and their occurrence across donors. In an earlier analysis of roughly 540 of the donors, high-throughput TCR beta sequencing was used to judge whether each TCR beta V gene segment behaved as functional or pseudogenic. Donor age, sex, ethnicity and CMV serostatus were compiled alongside the repertoire data. In a later genetic analysis, genome-wide SNP genotypes for about 65% of the roughly 700 donors were used, and that subset was treated as a discovery cohort. All discovery cohort repertoires had been generated using a single sequencing platform. Class I and class II HLA loci were covered by the typing at four-digit resolution. The number of typed donors differed by locus: about 620-630 for A, B, C, DRB1 and DQB1; approximately 530 for DQA1; roughly 600 for DPA1; and roughly 470 for DPB1. Because of strong linkage in the cohort, five DR-DQ haplotypes were treated as single units for association and clustering. Among 398 genotyped donors of the cohort, an average of approximately 250,000 unique TCR beta nucleotide sequences were sequenced per donor, roughly 18% of them non-productive.

To prepare the library, the immunoSEQ multiplex PCR assay was applied. For the multiplex PCR, a mixture combining 60 forward primers for TCR Vbeta segments and 13 reverse primers for TCR Jbeta segments was used. A multiplex PCR assay on genomic DNA amplified the CDR3 region of rearranged TCR beta genes. On the Illumina HiSeq System, the amplified TCR beta libraries were sequenced as 87-base-pair reads. The paper's processing steps were these. Across the 600 to 700 repertoires, a later analysis counted some 81 million unique TCR beta chains, approximately 10 million of which were shared by at least two donors. Raw reads were error-corrected and collapsed into unique sequences by a nearest-neighbor algorithm in which closely related sequences were merged to remove PCR and sequencing errors. Alignment of CDR3 sequences to IMGT reference sequences was used to assign V, D and J gene segments. For a sequence to be retained, a match of at least six nucleotides was required to both a V gene segment and a J gene segment. Rearrangements were called productive when the CDR3 lacked stop codons and stayed in frame with V and J; all others were non-productive. CDR3 was defined by IMGT convention, running from the second conserved V-encoded cysteine to the conserved J-encoded phenylalanine. In an earlier analysis of more than 550 of the donors, sequences lacking an unambiguous match to a single V gene segment were excluded. An earlier analysis of 587 of the donors called V segments functional above 56.7% productive rearrangements and segregating when the between-donor standard deviation exceeded 5%. A statistical classification framework was built to diagnose cytomegalovirus status from the catalog of TCR beta chain sequences. In a later analysis, V and J genes were assigned by comparing TCR nucleotide sequences against IMGT/GENE-DB human TR gene sequences. A later analysis assigned CDR3 sequences and most-parsimonious VDJ recombination scenarios with the TCRdist pipeline. A later analysis defined each TCR beta chain by its CDR3 amino acid sequence plus V-gene family, and excluded reads lacking a unique V-gene family. As a way to deal with suspected cross-contamination and a sequencing artifact, a later analysis dropped hundreds of nucleotide sequences that were highly shared and had low generation probability. In a later analysis, a clonal expansion index for each public chain was calculated from normalized within-repertoire ranks of inferred template counts. A later analysis computed generation probabilities with a VDJ recombination model fitted to out-of-frame rearrangements, and checked the results against IGoR. In a later analysis, TCR-TCR, TCR-HLA and TCR-CMV co-occurrence was scored with hypergeometric tests, and a repertoire-size bias correction was applied to TCR pairs. To estimate false discovery rates, a later analysis permuted the HLA or CMV assignments 20 times. In a later analysis, co-occurring TCRs were grouped using DBSCAN, and TCRdist sequence similarity was added for clustering within HLA-allele-positive subsets. Repertoires with fewer than 30,000 or more than 120,000 public chains were left out of co-occurrence clustering, as were a handful of repertoires with anomalous nucleotide sharing. TCRdb took this table from immuneACCESS and kept in-frame rearrangements with V and J called. Such tables lack part of the clones; where checked against another copy, unresolved V genes explain under half of the gap, and the rest is unexplained. V and J calls and clone size are as listed in that table; D and trimming were resolved from the DNA. The sample profile shows 90,000 to 150,000 clones; roughly 80% of them were found once. Less than 3% of the sample comes from the top ten.

The CDR3 measures 12 amino acids from cysteine to phenylalanine. The retained sequence is limited to the CDR3, 36 bases, with the frame set at the first base. Sequences SGHNT (CDR1) and YYREEE (CDR2) are obtained from the germline V gene (reference sequence). V was cut back by 4 bases and J by 0 bases, leaving a gap of 2 bases between them. The cohort consisted of 650 to 700 healthy bone marrow donors. Cohort members were all nominally healthy when sampled, although unrecorded immune exposures were likely present. The donor was CMV seronegative and was included in the group of hundreds of seronegative cohort members. A peripheral blood sample was collected from each donor, and TCR beta sequencing was performed on peripheral blood mononuclear cells. Genomic DNA was extracted from the blood cell samples with the Qiagen DNeasy Blood Extraction Kit. In regard to this clone: What this receptor recognizes is not known. Per-base qualities were not stored, and no clone one base away is much larger.

Study-wide findings and limitations: In a later analysis, the rate of TCR association differed among HLA loci, with DRB1 alleles having the most associated TCRs and HLA-C alleles having the fewest. Several of the top co-occurrence clusters appeared to be linked to parvovirus B19, influenza, CMV and Epstein-Barr virus, according to a later analysis. Most CMV-associated TCR beta chains appeared to be HLA-restricted in a later analysis, and the HLA associations seemed to be driven largely by CMV exposure. Because the 87-base-pair reads could not distinguish some IMGT-functional V segments, including TRBV6-2 and TRBV6-3, those segments were excluded. Compared with equally common non-associated chains, HLA-associated TCR beta chains in a later analysis were more clonally expanded and had lower generation probabilities. This cohort had only TCR beta chains sequenced, and the lack of alpha or paired-chain data limited which features could be detected. When HLA alleles, especially DR and DQ, strongly co-occurred, TCR associations were difficult to assign to individual alleles. Because HLA typing was missing for some donors at each locus, association tests included only the typed subset. Presence/absence analyses assumed roughly uniform sequencing depth across donors, an assumption that may not hold. Linkage disequilibrium might explain the correlated functional status among segregating V segments, but an unknown experimental factor could not be excluded. V-gene and J-gene trimming of TCR beta chains was associated with a missense DCLRE1C variant in a later genetic analysis, and the association was replicated in an independent cohort. In both the original and validation cohorts, the classifier was reported to diagnose cytomegalovirus status with high specificity and sensitivity. A few of the identified cytomegalovirus-associated TCR beta chains were confirmed in vitro to be specific for cytomegalovirus antigens. Because counts were too low, approximately 18 rarely observed V segments, including chromosome 9 orphons, were excluded from the earlier analysis of 500 to 700 of the donors. It was suggested by the authors that the approach could potentially be generalized to other disease states and immunological phenotypes. Most TCR sequences were seen in very few donors, while some public TCRs were found in many individuals. An earlier analysis of approximately 500 of the donors showed that most TCR beta V segments appeared in productive rearrangements either about 90% or about 30% of the time, which broadly matched IMGT annotations. CMV serostatus was the only immune exposure information available for the cohort. The study listed approximately 150 TCR beta chains as associated with cytomegalovirus. A further reported finding was that TCR beta sequences accurately predicted the HLA-A and HLA-B alleles for most subjects in the first cohort. In a later genetic analysis, fewer N-insertions in productive TCRs were reported among donors in an Asian-associated ancestry cluster than the roughly 700-donor mean. The sequencing pipeline was judged likely to have produced a cluster of highly shared sequence variants as a technical artifact. A later analysis associated about 18,000 TCR beta sequences with specific HLA alleles at a false discovery rate of 0.05.

The TCR sequence derives from a female donor in good health and CMV-seronegative. Material: PBMCs. Recombination connected TRBV5-4 to TRBJ2-1; too little of a D gene remains to name it. The bases read TGTGCCAGCAGCCTCTCCTACAATGAGCAGTTCTTC. The encoded protein is CASSLSYNEQFF.